This T cell receptor beta chain emerged from a study of cytomegalovirus exposure and HLA in healthy donors. The PCR ran on 60 Vbeta and 13 Jbeta primers. This table comes from immunoSEQ multiplex PCR, and its TCRdb copy is limited to in-frame clones, with some not included. The repertoire holds some 200,000 clones, with around 77% as singletons. Germline V gene lookup returns CDR1 SNHLY and CDR2 FYNNEI. V was pared by 5 bases and J by 1 base, with 7 bases of the junction left unmatched. This CDR3 has 15 amino acids. This TCR derives from a woman aged 25-40 years in good health and CMV-seropositive. Sequenced input: PBMCs. This chain connects TRBV2 to TRBJ1-1; 7 nucleotides agree with TRBD1. As DNA, the CDR3 is TGTGCCAGCAGTCCCCAGACAGGGACGAACACTGAAGCTTTCTTT. As protein: CASSPQTGTNTEAFF.